This is a list of T cell receptor beta chains from one sample in a study of cytomegalovirus exposure and HLA in healthy donors. Libraries were prepared by immunoSEQ multiplex PCR; TCRdb keeps only in-frame clonotypes and omits some of them. Of 140,000 or so clones listed, approximately 89% are singletons. The source material was PBMCs. These TCRs come from a man younger than 35 in good health and CMV-seronegative. Both conserved end residues are part of each CDR3. The D gene is left open where the match is weak. Part of the rows lack a size; the others show once, few, many or a class for expanded clones.

cdr3_nt | cdr3_aa | clone_size | v_call | d_call | j_call
TGTGCCAGCAGCGTAGATTCGGGGGAAGAGACCCAGTACTTC | CASSVDSGEETQYF | NA | TRBV9 | NA | TRBJ2-5
TGCGCCAGCAGCTTAGGAACGACAGGGATGAACACTGAAGCTTTCTTT | CASSLGTTGMNTEAFF | NA | TRBV5-1 | TRBD1 | TRBJ1-1
TGCGCCAGCAGCCAAGTATCTACTAGCGGGAGCCATGAGCAGTTCTTC | CASSQVSTSGSHEQFF | NA | TRBV4-1 | TRBD2 | TRBJ2-1
TGTGCCAGTAGTCCCTCAGCAGGGGGCAATGGCTACACCTTC | CASSPSAGGNGYTF | NA | TRBV19 | TRBD1 | TRBJ1-2
TGTGCCAGCAGGTATGGGCCCTACGAGCAGTACTTC | CASRYGPYEQYF | NA | TRBV6-5 | NA | TRBJ2-7
TGTGCCAGCAGTTTCCCCAGGCGAGCTTATAACTATGGCTACACCTTC | CASSFPRRAYNYGYTF | NA | TRBV28 | NA | TRBJ1-2
TGTGCCAGCAGTTACGGGGGGGGTGGCTATGGGGCTTTCTTT | CASSYGGGGYGAFF | NA | TRBV6-5 | NA | TRBJ1-1
TGTGCCAGCAGGATGGGACTAGGAGTCCGGGCTAGCACAGATACGCAGTATTTT | CASRMGLGVRASTDTQYF | NA | TRBV2 | TRBD2 | TRBJ2-3
TGCGCCAGCAGCCAAGAGGGACAGGTCCTGTATGGCTACACCTTC | CASSQEGQVLYGYTF | NA | TRBV4-3 | TRBD1 | TRBJ1-2
TGTGCCAGCAGCCCAGGACTGGATTTGTTGAATTCACCCCTCCACTTT | CASSPGLDLLNSPLHF | NA | TRBV5-4 | NA | TRBJ1-6
TGTGCCAGCGGACTAGCGGGCTCCAATGAGCAGTTCTTC | CASGLAGSNEQFF | NA | TRBV5-4 | TRBD2 | TRBJ2-1
TGTGCCAGCAGCTCAGCGACAGGGAACAGCAATCAGCCCCAGCATTTT | CASSSATGNSNQPQHF | once | TRBV11-2 | TRBD1 | TRBJ1-5
TGTGCCAGCAGCTTGGGGACAGGGGGTCAGCCCCAGCATTTT | CASSLGTGGQPQHF | NA | TRBV11-2 | TRBD1 | TRBJ1-5
TGTGCCACCAGCAGAGTAGCGGGAGGAGGAGAGACCCAGTACTTC | CATSRVAGGGETQYF | NA | TRBV15 | TRBD2 | TRBJ2-5
TGTGCCAGCAGTGACCAGGACAGCCTTAATGAAAAACTGTTTTTT | CASSDQDSLNEKLFF | NA | TRBV6-1 | NA | TRBJ1-4
TGTGCCAGCAAATCACTAGCGGGGGGACCGGAGACCCAGTACTTC | CASKSLAGGPETQYF | NA | TRBV6-1 | TRBD2 | TRBJ2-5
TGTGCCACGGCCTGGGGACAGGGGGCGTTAATCGGTACTGAAGCTTTCTTT | CATAWGQGALIGTEAFF | NA | TRBV10-3 | TRBD1 | TRBJ1-1
TGTGCCAGTAGTATCACAGGGTTTACTCAGCCCCAGCATTTT | CASSITGFTQPQHF | NA | TRBV19 | NA | TRBJ1-5
TGTGCCAGCAGCTTATTAAATAGCTGGTCCGGGACACGCGAGCAGTACTTC | CASSLLNSWSGTREQYF | few | TRBV7-8 | NA | TRBJ2-7
TGCGCCAGCAGCCAAGCTAGCGGGGGGGCCTACGAGCAGTACTTC | CASSQASGGAYEQYF | NA | TRBV4-1 | TRBD2 | TRBJ2-7
TGTGCCAGCAGTTCAGGGGGTCAGCCCCAGCATTTT | CASSSGGQPQHF | NA | TRBV27 | TRBD1 | TRBJ1-5
TGTGCCAGCAGCTTATCGGTTTGGACTGAAGCTTTCTTT | CASSLSVWTEAFF | NA | TRBV7-2 | NA | TRBJ1-1
TGTGCCAGTAGTCAACCGACTGGAATCGGCTACACCTTC | CASSQPTGIGYTF | NA | TRBV19 | NA | TRBJ1-2
TGTGCCAGCAGCGTAGGGTCGACAGCGAACACCGGGGAGCTGTTTTTT | CASSVGSTANTGELFF | NA | TRBV9 | NA | TRBJ2-2
TGCGCCAGCAGCGCCCTAGCGGGAGATAGTGAGCAGTTCTTC | CASSALAGDSEQFF | NA | TRBV5-1 | TRBD2 | TRBJ2-1
TGTGCCAGCAGCTTATCCGACAGACTCTATGGCTACACCTTC | CASSLSDRLYGYTF | NA | TRBV7-8 | NA | TRBJ1-2